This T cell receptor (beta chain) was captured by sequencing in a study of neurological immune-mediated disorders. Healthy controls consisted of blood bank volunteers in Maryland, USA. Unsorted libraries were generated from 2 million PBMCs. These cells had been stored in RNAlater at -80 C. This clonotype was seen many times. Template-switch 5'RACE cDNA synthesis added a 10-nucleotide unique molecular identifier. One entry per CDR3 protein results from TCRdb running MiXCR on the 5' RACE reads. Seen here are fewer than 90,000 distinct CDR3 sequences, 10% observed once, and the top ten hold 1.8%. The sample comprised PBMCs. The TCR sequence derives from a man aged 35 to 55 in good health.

The CDR3 here is CASSFRGFVFTEAFF. The DNA of the CDR3 is TGTGCCAGCAGCTTTCGGGGATTTGTATTTACTGAAGCTTTCTTT. J is TRBJ1-1 and V is TRBV13; D unresolved. CDR1 and CDR2 (germline): PRHDT, FYEKMQ (reference sequence). The CDR3 is made up of 15 amino acids. V was shortened by 3 bases and J by 5 bases, with 16 bases between the two germline ends. Full variable domain (rest looked up from reference TRBV13 and TRBJ1-1): AAGVIQSPRHLIKEKRETATLKCYPIPRHDTVYWYQQGPGQDPQFLISFYEKMQSDKGSIPDRFSAQQFSDYHSELNMSSLELGDSALYFCASSFRGFVFTEAFFGQGTRLTVV.